This T cell receptor (beta chain) was identified during a study of cytomegalovirus exposure and HLA in healthy donors. Produced via immunoSEQ multiplex PCR; TCRdb's table is partial and in-frame only. The table has some 140,000 clones, 65% to 90% seen once. The donors were members of the validation cohort comprising over a hundred subjects, separate from the approximately 630-subject first cohort. CDR1 SGHTA and CDR2 FQGNSA come from the germline V gene. This CDR3 comprises 16 residues. After removal of 5 bases from V and 5 bases from J, the junction contained 6 bases not matched to a gene. A note on this clone: As yet, its antigen is unknown.

General study points: A later analysis found first-cohort TCR clusters tended to co-occur in the roughly 120 validation repertoires. In vitro confirmation showed a few CMV-associated chains to be CMV antigen specific.

V and J are TRBV7-2 and TRBJ2-5; TRBD2 matches 15 bases. The TCR originated in a man between 18 and 35 years old in good health and CMV-seropositive. Sequenced material: PBMCs. CDR3 nucleotide sequence: TGTGCCAGCAGCCCGAGGACTAGCGGGGGGGCTGAGACCCAGTACTTC. Translating gives CASSPRTSGGAETQYF. Full variable domain (missing parts from reference TRBV7-2 and TRBJ2-5): GAGVSQSPSNKVTEKGKDVELRCDPISGHTALYWYRQSLGQGLEFLIYFQGNSAPDKSGLPSDRFSAERTGGSVSTLTIQRTQQEDSAVYLCASSPRTSGGAETQYFGPGTRLLVL.